A selection of T cell receptor beta chains follows, all from one sample in a study of T cell responses to AZD1222 COVID-19 vaccine. Clones were read by immunoSEQ multiplex PCR, and TCRdb kept only the in-frame ones, dropping some. The sample yields fewer than 200,000 clones, approximately 86% seen once. This sample comprised peripheral blood, obtained on day 0 of AZD1222 vaccination. The receptors stem from an adult in good health. Both conserved end residues are part of each CDR3. The order of the fields is V gene, D gene, J gene, CDR3 DNA, CDR3 protein. D genes are given only for firm matches.

TRBV10-3,NA,TRBJ1-2,TGTGCCATCTACAGTTCCTATGGCTACACCTTC,CAIYSSYGYTF
TRBV7-2,NA,TRBJ2-5,TGTGCCAGCAGCTTTCAAGGGGCCCAAGAGACCCAGTACTTC,CASSFQGAQETQYF
TRBV5-6,NA,TRBJ2-3,TGTGCCAGCAGCTTACGGGCAACAGATACGCAGTATTTT,CASSLRATDTQYF
TRBV6-1,NA,TRBJ1-1,TGTGCCAGCAGTGAAAGCAGTATCGAAGCTTTCTTT,CASSESSIEAFF
TRBV4-3,NA,TRBJ2-1,TGCGCCAGCAGCCAAGATGGCAGGTCCCCTGAGCAGTTCTTC,CASSQDGRSPEQFF
TRBV30,NA,TRBJ1-2,TGTGCCTGGAGTGCCCAGGGGATCTATGGCTACACCTTC,CAWSAQGIYGYTF
TRBV6-5,TRBD2,TRBJ2-5,TGTGCCAGCAGTTCCAGACTAGCTGAGACCCAGTACTTC,CASSSRLAETQYF
TRBV9,TRBD1,TRBJ1-3,TGTGCCAGCAGCGTAGAGGACAGGGCGGGTGGAAACACCATATATTTT,CASSVEDRAGGNTIYF
TRBV7-9,NA,TRBJ2-7,TGTGCCAGCAGCTTAGTAGTAGGCACCTACGAGCAGTACTTC,CASSLVVGTYEQYF
TRBV12-3/TRBV12-4,NA,TRBJ2-2,TGTGCCAGCAGTCCCGAGTTGGGCCGGGAGCTGTTTTTT,CASSPELGRELFF
TRBV20-1,NA,TRBJ1-5,TGCAGTGCCAGTGACGGCGAAGCGAAACAGCCCCAGCATTTT,CSASDGEAKQPQHF
TRBV7-3,NA,TRBJ2-1,TGTGCCAGCAGCTTAGGGGCGTTCAATGAGCAGTTCTTC,CASSLGAFNEQFF
TRBV28,TRBD1,TRBJ1-6,TGTGCCAGCAGTACCCAACGACAGGGCTATAATTCACCCCTCCACTTT,CASSTQRQGYNSPLHF
TRBV2,TRBD2,TRBJ2-2,TGTGCCAGCAGGAAACTAGCGAGCAACACCGGGGAGCTGTTTTTT,CASRKLASNTGELFF